The sequence of this T cell receptor (beta chain) was determined in a study of T cells in Graves' hyperthyroidism and ophthalmopathy. Trimming at V came to 4 bases and at J to 2 bases, leaving 10 bases not matched to a gene. The CDR3 length is 19 residues. The germline V gene has CDR1 SGDLS and CDR2 YYNGEE. General study points: Ophthalmopathy was told apart from stable hyperthyroidism by a 13 V-J model. Blood shared most expanded thyroid clonotypes above 0.001.

Stability of Graves' hyperthyroidism was defined as absent ophthalmopathy progression within 18 months. Patients having uncontrolled infection, another autoimmune disease, pregnancy or lactation were not included. This clonotype has a handful of counts. Its target is not known. Amplification of TCR beta CDR3 regions used RNA as the template. When the TCR CDR3 underwent first-round RT-PCR, the HTBI primer set was used. One entry per CDR3 protein results from TCRdb running MiXCR on the multiplex PCR reads. The sample yields about 200,000 distinct CDR3 sequences, about a sixth seen once. The sequencing input was blood. This TCR was recovered from a woman in her forties or fifties with Graves' hyperthyroidism. The chain couples TRBV9 to TRBJ2-1; 15 bases line up with TRBD2. CDR3 nucleotides: TGTGCCAGCAGCACCGCCGGGACTAGCGGGAGGAGTCCCTACAATGAGCAGTTCTTC. Protein: CASSTAGTSGRSPYNEQFF.